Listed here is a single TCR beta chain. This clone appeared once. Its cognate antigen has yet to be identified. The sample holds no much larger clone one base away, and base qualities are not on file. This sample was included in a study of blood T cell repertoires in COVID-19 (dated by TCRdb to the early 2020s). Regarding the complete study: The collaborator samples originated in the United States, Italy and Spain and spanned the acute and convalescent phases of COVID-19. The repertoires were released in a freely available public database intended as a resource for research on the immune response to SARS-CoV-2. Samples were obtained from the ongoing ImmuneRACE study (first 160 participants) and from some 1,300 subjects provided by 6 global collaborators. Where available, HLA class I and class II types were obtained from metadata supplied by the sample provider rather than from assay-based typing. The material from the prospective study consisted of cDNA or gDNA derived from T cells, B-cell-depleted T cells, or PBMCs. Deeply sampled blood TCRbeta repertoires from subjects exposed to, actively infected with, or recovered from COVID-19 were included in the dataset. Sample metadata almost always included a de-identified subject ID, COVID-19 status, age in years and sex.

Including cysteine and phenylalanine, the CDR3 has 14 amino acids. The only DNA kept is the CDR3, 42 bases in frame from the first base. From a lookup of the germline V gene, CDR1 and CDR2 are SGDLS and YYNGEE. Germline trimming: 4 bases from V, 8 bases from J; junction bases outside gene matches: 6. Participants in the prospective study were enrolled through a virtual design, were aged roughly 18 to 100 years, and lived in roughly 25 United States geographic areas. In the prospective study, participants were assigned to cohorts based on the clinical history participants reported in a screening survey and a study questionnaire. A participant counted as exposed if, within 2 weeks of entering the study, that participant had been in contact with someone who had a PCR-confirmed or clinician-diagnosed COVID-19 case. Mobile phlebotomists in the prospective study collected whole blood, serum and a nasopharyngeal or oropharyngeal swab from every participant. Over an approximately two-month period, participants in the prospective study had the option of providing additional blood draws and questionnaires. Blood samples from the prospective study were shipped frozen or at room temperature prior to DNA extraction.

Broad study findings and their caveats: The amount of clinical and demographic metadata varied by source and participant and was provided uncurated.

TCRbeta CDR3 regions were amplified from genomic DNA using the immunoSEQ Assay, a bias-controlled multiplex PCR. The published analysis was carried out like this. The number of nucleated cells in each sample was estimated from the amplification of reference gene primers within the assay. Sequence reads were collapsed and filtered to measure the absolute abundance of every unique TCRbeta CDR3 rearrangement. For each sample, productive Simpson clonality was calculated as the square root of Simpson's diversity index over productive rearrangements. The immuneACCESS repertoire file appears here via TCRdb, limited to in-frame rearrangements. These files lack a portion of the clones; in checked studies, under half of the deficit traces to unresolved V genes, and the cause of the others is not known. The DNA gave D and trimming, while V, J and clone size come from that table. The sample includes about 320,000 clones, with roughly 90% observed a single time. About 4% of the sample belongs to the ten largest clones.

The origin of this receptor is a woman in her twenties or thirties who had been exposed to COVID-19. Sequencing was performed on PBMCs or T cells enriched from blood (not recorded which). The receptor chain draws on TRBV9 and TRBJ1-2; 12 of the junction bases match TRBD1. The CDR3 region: CASSRDRGRTGYTF. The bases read TGTGCCAGCAGCAGGGACAGGGGGCGCACCGGCTACACCTTC. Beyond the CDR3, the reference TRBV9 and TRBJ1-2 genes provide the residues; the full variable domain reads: DSGVTQTPKHLITATGQRVTLRCSPRSGDLSVYWYQQSLDQGLQFLIQYYNGEERAKGNILERFSAQQFPDLHSELNLSSLELGDSALYFCASSRDRGRTGYTFGSGTRLTVV.